These 23 T cell receptor beta chains were all obtained from the same sample, sequenced in a study of T cells in localized non-small cell lung cancer (dated by TCRdb to the early 2020s). Libraries were made using the immunoSEQ multiplex PCR assay. TCRdb obtained this table from immuneACCESS and retained in-frame rearrangements with V and J assigned. These tables miss some clones; where compared with another copy, unresolved V genes account for less than half of the shortfall, and the remainder is unexplained. The sample includes about 82,000 clones, with about three quarters observed a single time. Of the sample, 19% is held by the ten largest clones. The sequenced sample was PBMCs, obtained before any cancer treatment. Source of these receptors: a man between 35 and 75 years old with stage II squamous cell lung carcinoma.

The CDR3: CASSLEGPGTDTQYF. DNA of the CDR3: TGCGCCAGCAGCCTAGAGGGCCCTGGGACAGATACGCAGTATTTT. The chain recombines TRBV5-1 with TRBJ2-3; D is possibly TRBD2 (5 bases). The germline gives CDR1 SGHRS, CDR2 YFSETQ. The CDR3 is 15 residues long. V was cut by 4 bases and J by 3 bases, with 15 bases left in between. The whole variable domain, filled in from reference TRBV5-1 and TRBJ2-3, reads KAGVTQTPRYLIKTRGQQVTLSCSPISGHRSVSWYQQTPGQGLQFLFEYFSETQRNKGNFPGRFSGRQFSNSRSEMNVSTLELGDSALYLCASSLEGPGTDTQYFGPGTRLTVL.

The chain combines TRBV5-1 with TRBJ2-2, with 7 bases identical to TRBD1. Trimming took 2 bases from V and 2 from J; bases not matched to a gene: 3. The CDR3 runs to 15 residues. The germline V gene encodes CDR1 SGHRS and CDR2 YFSETQ. Here the CDR3 reads CASSFDRANTGELFF. For the CDR3, the DNA is TGCGCCAGCAGCTTCGACAGGGCAAACACCGGGGAGCTGTTTTTT.

This clone was recorded at least ten times. This sequence joins TRBV27 and TRBJ1-6, with unresolved D. The CDR3 spans 13 residues. CDR1 is MNHEY, CDR2 SMNVEV, per germline (reference sequence). V was shortened by 1 base and J by 3 bases, with 1 base between the two germline ends. This chain's CDR3 is CASSLYYNSPLHF. For the CDR3, the DNA is TGTGCCAGCAGTTTATACTATAATTCACCCCTCCACTTT.

The rearrangement uses TRBV18 and TRBJ2-3, with D unclear. Per germline, CDR1 KGHSH and CDR2 LQKENI. The V and J ends lost 3 bases and 1 base respectively, with 11 bases between them. The CDR3 is 15 amino acids. The chain's CDR3 is CASSPPGRRTDTQYF. The CDR3 DNA follows: TGTGCCAGCTCACCTCCGGGCCGCCGCACAGATACGCAGTATTTT.

This clone occurred once. The chain couples TRBV6-6 to TRBJ2-7; possibly TRBD2 for D (6 bases). The CDR3 sequence is 14 residues long. Trimming took 2 bases from V and 2 from J, leaving 10 bases between them. CDR1 and CDR2 from the germline V gene are MNHNY and SVGAGI (reference sequence). The CDR3 coding sequence is TGTGCCAGCAGTTACGACTCGGGGGCCTACGAGCAGTACTTC. The encoded protein is CASSYDSGAYEQYF.

This clone was counted a single time. This sequence joins TRBV19 and TRBJ1-1; the D is unclear. Deletions cut 3 bases from V and 5 bases from J, with 10 bases between. This CDR3 is built from 13 residues. Per the germline V gene, CDR1 is LNHDA and CDR2 is SQIVND (reference sequence). The CDR3 spells CASSIGPATEAFF. The CDR3 DNA is TGTGCCAGTAGTATCGGGCCAGCAACTGAAGCTTTCTTT.

J is TRBJ2-5 and V is TRBV10-3, with D perhaps given as TRBD1 or TRBD2 (5 bases each). CDR1 is ENHRY and CDR2 is SYGVKD in the germline V gene. The V end lost 10 bases, the J end lost 5 bases, and 17 bases lay between the germline ends. This CDR3 contains 13 residues. CDR3 sequence reads: CATRDEGLETQYF. In DNA form, the CDR3 reads TGTGCCACCAGAGATGAGGGGCTTGAGACCCAGTACTTC.

V and J are TRBV9 and TRBJ2-2; the D gene could be TRBD1 or TRBD2 (5 bases each). V gave up 4 bases and J gave up 8 bases, with 15 bases separating them. Germline V gene sequence: CDR1 SGDLS, CDR2 YYNGEE. This CDR3 has 14 amino acids. For the CDR3, the DNA is TGTGCCAGCAGCCTCCAGACAGAGGGGGGGGAGCTGTTTTTT. Translation gives CASSLQTEGGELFF. The variable domain in full, completed from reference TRBV9 and TRBJ2-2, reads DSGVTQTPKHLITATGQRVTLRCSPRSGDLSVYWYQQSLDQGLQFLIQYYNGEERAKGNILERFSAQQFPDLHSELNLSSLELGDSALYFCASSLQTEGGELFFGEGSRLTVL.

The chain links TRBV7-2 to TRBJ2-5; no clear D gene. The CDR3 has 14 residues. Between the trimmed V and J ends, which lost 2 bases and 2 bases, there was a span of 9 bases. Per germline, CDR1 SGHTA and CDR2 FQGNSA. DNA for the CDR3: TGTGCCAGCAGCTTATACGGGTTACAAGAGACCCAGTACTTC. Protein: CASSLYGLQETQYF.

The genes are TRBV7-2 and TRBJ1-2; D gene unclear. Germline V gene sequence: CDR1 SGHTA, CDR2 FQGNSA. V dropped 4 bases and J dropped 0 bases, with 9 bases sitting between them. The length of the CDR3 is 14 residues. This chain's CDR3 is CASSWVSSNYGYTF. The CDR3 nucleotides read TGTGCCAGCAGCTGGGTCAGCTCTAACTATGGCTACACCTTC.

V is TRBV5-1 and J is TRBJ1-2; 7 positions match TRBD1. The CDR3 has 13 amino acids. The V gene end was trimmed by 4 bases and the J gene end by 7 bases; junction bases not matched to a gene: 7. CDR1 and CDR2 from the germline V gene are SGHRS and YFSETQ. The CDR3 sequence is CASSTRQGGGYTF. DNA of the CDR3: TGCGCCAGCAGCACGCGACAGGGTGGTGGCTACACCTTC.

The rearrangement uses TRBV7-3 and TRBJ2-5; D remains unclear. The germline gives CDR1 SGHTA, CDR2 FQGTGA. Deletions cut 0 bases from V and 4 bases from J, with 6 bases between. The CDR3 consists of 13 residues. The DNA of the CDR3 is TGTGCCAGCAGCTTAACGCCAGGAGAGACCCAGTACTTC. This gives the protein CASSLTPGETQYF.

The chain uses TRBV5-4 and TRBJ2-1; TRBD2 agrees at 9 bases. Unmatched junction bases numbered 7, after V lost 0 bases and J lost 6 bases. Germline CDR1 reads SGHNT; CDR2 reads YYREEE (reference sequence). The CDR3 totals 16 residues. The CDR3 DNA reads as TGTGCCAGCAGCTTGGCCGGGCGGGGGGGCCGCAATGAGCAGTTCTTC. Encoded protein: CASSLAGRGGRNEQFF.

This clone was detected a few times. This chain uses TRBV19 with TRBJ1-1; D perhaps matches TRBD1 (5 bases). This CDR3 region has 15 residues. Germline-derived CDR1 and CDR2 are LNHDA and SQIVND (reference sequence). V shed 7 bases and J shed 1 base, with 16 bases lying between them. CDR3 DNA sequence: TGTGCCAGTACTCTAGGGGCGGTGGGGAACACTGAAGCTTTCTTT. Protein sequence: CASTLGAVGNTEAFF.

V and J are TRBV29-1 and TRBJ1-2; D not certain. The CDR3 loop spans 9 amino acids. Trimming took off 6 bases at V and 10 bases at J, with 9 bases between the two ends. Germline assignment: CDR1 SQVTM and CDR2 ANQGSEA. CDR3 in DNA: TGCAGCGTCACAGAGAACTACACCTTC. It is translated as CSVTENYTF.

This clone was detected only a few times. The rearrangement links TRBV18 to TRBJ2-5; possibly TRBD2 for D (5 bases). Trimming cost V 1 base and J 2 bases, with 5 bases left between them. Germline CDR1 reads KGHSH; CDR2 reads LQKENI. There are 13 residues in the CDR3. The CDR3 loop is CASSPQRQETQYF. The CDR3 nucleotides read TGTGCCAGCTCACCACAGCGGCAAGAGACCCAGTACTTC.

This clone was counted a few times. The chain links TRBV6-6 to TRBJ2-1, with a weak D call TRBD2 (7 bases). CDR3 length: 13 amino acids. The germline V and J ends were trimmed by 7 bases and 7 bases, with 14 bases remaining between them. CDR1 is MNHNY, CDR2 SVGAGI, per germline (reference sequence). The CDR3 DNA is TGTGCCAGCATGGGGAGGGGGTGGAATGAGCAGTTCTTC. The encoded protein is CASMGRGWNEQFF.

The chain's CDR3 is CASSPRLAGGGQETQYF. In DNA form, the CDR3 reads TGTGCCAGCAGTCCCCGACTAGCGGGAGGGGGCCAAGAGACCCAGTACTTC. The V gene is TRBV27, the J gene TRBJ2-5; 14 bases agree with TRBD2. The CDR3 has 17 amino acids. V was pared by 5 bases and J by 1 base, with 6 bases of the junction left unmatched. Germline V gives CDR1 MNHEY, CDR2 SMNVEV (reference sequence).

This chain links TRBV5-6 with TRBJ2-7, with D hard to call. V shed 0 bases and J shed 7 bases, with 11 bases lying between them. CDR3 length: 13 residues. Germline lookup yields CDR1 SGHDT and CDR2 YYEEEE. CDR3 amino acids: CASSLGRAGEQYF. The DNA for the CDR3 is TGTGCCAGCAGCTTGGGTAGGGCCGGAGAGCAGTACTTC.

The chain has TRBV6-1 and TRBJ2-1; either TRBD1 or TRBD2 may fit D (5 bases each). CDR3 size: 18 residues. CDR1 is MNHNS, CDR2 SASEGT, per germline. V lost 4 bases to trimming and J lost 0 bases, with 19 bases between them. CDR3 in amino acids: CASSALVGRPSSYNEQFF. In DNA, the CDR3 is TGTGCCAGCAGTGCCCTGGTGGGACGTCCTAGCTCCTACAATGAGCAGTTCTTC.

The chain recombines TRBV25-1 with TRBJ1-2; possible D gene TRBD1, 6 bases. This CDR3 has 16 amino acids. Germline values: CDR1 MGHDK, CDR2 SYGVNS. V was clipped by 3 bases and J by 2 bases, with 16 bases between them. DNA of the CDR3: TGTGCCAGCAGTGAGGGGTCAGGGGCGCGAAACTATGGCTACACCTTC. This codes for CASSEGSGARNYGYTF.

This clone was detected once. V usage is TRBV12-2 and J usage is TRBJ2-3; TRBD2, the table's D call, lacks a check against the DNA. TRBV12-2 is designated a pseudogene. The CDR3 totals 12 residues. The CDR3 region has the DNA TGTGCAAGTCCCCCGAGCACAGATACGCAGTATTTT. It yields the protein CASPPSTDTQYF.

V gene TRBV9 combines with J gene TRBJ1-5; 7 bases line up with TRBD1. The CDR3 loop spans 14 amino acids. Trimming at V came to 3 bases and at J to 9 bases, leaving 9 bases not matched to a gene. CDR1 and CDR2 from the germline V gene are SGDLS and YYNGEE. The CDR3 region is CASSAGGQPSPQHF. DNA for the CDR3: TGTGCCAGCAGCGCAGGGGGTCAACCATCGCCCCAGCATTTT.